This entry describes one TCR beta chain. What it binds is unknown. These data come from a study of long-term antiretroviral therapy in people with HIV. General observations from the study: Spans of CDR3 length were tighter for HIV repertoires than for controls. With ART, diversity went up but was still lower than in transplant donor controls.

The assay, immunoSEQ v3.0, was run at survey level. Libraries were prepared by immunoSEQ multiplex PCR; TCRdb keeps only in-frame clonotypes and omits some of them. The sample records about 21,000 clones, 88% being singletons. Each donor had at least one pre-ART and at least two post-ART PBMC samples. Looked up from germline, CDR1 is SGHRS and CDR2 is YFSETQ. V shed 0 bases, J shed 3 bases, and the junction held 4 bases outside the gene matches. CDR3 length: 16 amino acids. V is TRBV5-1 and J is TRBJ2-1, with 9 bases lining up with TRBD2. This receptor was obtained from a man in his 60s with HIV. The sample consisted of unsorted PBMCs, taken 2.3 years after starting antiretroviral therapy. CDR3 sequence reads: CASSLEPSGDYNEQFF. CDR3 coding DNA: TGCGCCAGCAGCTTGGAACCTAGCGGGGACTACAATGAGCAGTTCTTC.